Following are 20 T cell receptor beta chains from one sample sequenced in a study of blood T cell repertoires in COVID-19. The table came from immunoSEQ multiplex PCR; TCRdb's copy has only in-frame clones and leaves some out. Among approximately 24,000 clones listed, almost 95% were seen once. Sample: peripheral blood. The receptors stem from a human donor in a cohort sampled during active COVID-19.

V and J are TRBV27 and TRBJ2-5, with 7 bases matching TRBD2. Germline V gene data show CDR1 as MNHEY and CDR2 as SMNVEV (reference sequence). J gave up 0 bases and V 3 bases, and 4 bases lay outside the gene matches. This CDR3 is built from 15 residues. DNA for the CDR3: TGTGCCAGCAGTTTGTGGGGGGGGAACCAAGAGACCCAGTACTTC. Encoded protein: CASSLWGGNQETQYF.

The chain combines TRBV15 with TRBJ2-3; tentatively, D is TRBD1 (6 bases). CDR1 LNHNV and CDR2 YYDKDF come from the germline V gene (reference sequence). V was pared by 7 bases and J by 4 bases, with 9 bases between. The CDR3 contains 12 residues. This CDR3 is CATNEGADTQYF. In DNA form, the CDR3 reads TGTGCCACCAATGAGGGGGCAGATACGCAGTATTTT.

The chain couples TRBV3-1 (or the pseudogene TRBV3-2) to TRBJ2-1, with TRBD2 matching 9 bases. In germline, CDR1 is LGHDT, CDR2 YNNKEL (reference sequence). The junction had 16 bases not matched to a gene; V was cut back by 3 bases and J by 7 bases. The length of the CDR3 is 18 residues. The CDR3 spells CASSHRGGVGVDRNEQFF. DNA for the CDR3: TGTGCCAGCAGCCACCGCGGGGGGGTGGGGGTTGATAGAAATGAGCAGTTCTTC.

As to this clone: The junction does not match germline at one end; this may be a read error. The CDR3: CASSSRQGRIYHF. The CDR3, as DNA: TGTGCCAGCAGCTCCCGACAGGGGCGAATATATCACTTC. The chain carries TRBV5-6 and TRBJ2-7; 8 positions agree with TRBD1. The CDR3 is 13 residues long. Germline assignment: CDR1 SGHDT and CDR2 YYEEEE.

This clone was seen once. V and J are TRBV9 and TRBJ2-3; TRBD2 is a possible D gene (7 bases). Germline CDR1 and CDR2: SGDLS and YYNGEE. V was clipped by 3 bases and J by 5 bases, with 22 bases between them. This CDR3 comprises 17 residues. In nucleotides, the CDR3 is TGTGCCAGCAGCGCGGGGGGCGTGGCAGGGGCAAGAGATACGCAGTATTTT. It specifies CASSAGGVAGARDTQYF.

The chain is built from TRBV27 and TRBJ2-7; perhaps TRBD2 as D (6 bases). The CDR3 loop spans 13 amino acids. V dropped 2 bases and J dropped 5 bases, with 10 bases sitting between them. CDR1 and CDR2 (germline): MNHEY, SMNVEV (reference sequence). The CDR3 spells CASSLESSDEQYF. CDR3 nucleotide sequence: TGTGCCAGCAGTTTAGAGTCTAGCGACGAGCAGTACTTC.

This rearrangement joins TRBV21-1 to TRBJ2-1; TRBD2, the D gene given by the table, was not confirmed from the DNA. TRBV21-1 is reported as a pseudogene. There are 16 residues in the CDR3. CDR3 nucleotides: TGTGCCAGCAGCAAAGGGGCGGGAGGGTTATACAATGAGCAGTTCTTC. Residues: CASSKGAGGLYNEQFF.

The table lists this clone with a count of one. CDR3 sequence (DNA): TGTGCCAGCAGCGTAGTATCGGACTATGGCTACACCTTC. The encoded protein is CASSVVSDYGYTF. The chain uses TRBV9 and TRBJ1-2; D remains ambiguous. This CDR3 comprises 13 residues. Per germline, CDR1 SGDLS and CDR2 YYNGEE. Trimming cost V 0 bases and J 3 bases, with 6 bases left between them.

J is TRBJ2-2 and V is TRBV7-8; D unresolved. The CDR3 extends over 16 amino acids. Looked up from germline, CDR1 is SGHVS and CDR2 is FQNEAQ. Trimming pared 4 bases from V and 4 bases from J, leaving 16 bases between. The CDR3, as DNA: TGTGCCAGCAGCTCCACGTCGAGGTTGGCCACCGGGGAGCTGTTTTTT. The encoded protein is CASSSTSRLATGELFF.

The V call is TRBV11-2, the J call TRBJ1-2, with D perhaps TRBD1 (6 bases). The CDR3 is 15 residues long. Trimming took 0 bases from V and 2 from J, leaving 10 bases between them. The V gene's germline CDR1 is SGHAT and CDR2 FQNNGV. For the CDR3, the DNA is TGTGCCAGCAGCTTAGAGGGGGCGTCAAACTATGGCTACACCTTC. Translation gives CASSLEGASNYGYTF.

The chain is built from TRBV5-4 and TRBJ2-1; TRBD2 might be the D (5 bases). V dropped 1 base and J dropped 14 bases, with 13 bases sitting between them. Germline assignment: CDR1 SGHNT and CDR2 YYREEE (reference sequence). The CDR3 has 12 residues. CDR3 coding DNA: TGTGCCAGCAGCTTGCCCCCCGCCGGGGAGTTCTTC. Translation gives CASSLPPAGEFF.

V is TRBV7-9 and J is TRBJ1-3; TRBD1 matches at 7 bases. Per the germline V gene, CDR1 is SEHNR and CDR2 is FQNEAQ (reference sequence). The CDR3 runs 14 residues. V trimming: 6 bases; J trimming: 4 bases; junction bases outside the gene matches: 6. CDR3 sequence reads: CASRSGQEGNTIYF. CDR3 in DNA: TGTGCCAGCAGATCAGGACAGGAAGGAAACACCATATATTTT. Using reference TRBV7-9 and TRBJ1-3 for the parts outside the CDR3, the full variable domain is DTGVSQNPRHKITKRGQNVTFRCDPISEHNRLYWYRQTLGQGPEFLTYFQNEAQLEKSRLLSDRFSAERPKGSFSTLEIQRTEQGDSAMYLCASRSGQEGNTIYFGEGSWLTVV.

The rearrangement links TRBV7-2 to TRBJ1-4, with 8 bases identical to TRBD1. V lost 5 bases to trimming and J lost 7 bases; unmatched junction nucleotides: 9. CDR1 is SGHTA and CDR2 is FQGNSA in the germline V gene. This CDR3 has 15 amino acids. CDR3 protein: CASSTRTGRGEKLFF. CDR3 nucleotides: TGTGCCAGCAGCACCCGGACAGGGAGAGGTGAAAAACTGTTTTTT. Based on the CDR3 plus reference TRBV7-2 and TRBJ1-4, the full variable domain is GAGVSQSPSNKVTEKGKDVELRCDPISGHTALYWYRQSLGQGLEFLIYFQGNSAPDKSGLPSDRFSAERTGGSVSTLTIQRTQQEDSAVYLCASSTRTGRGEKLFFGSGTQLSVL.

Here the CDR3 reads CASSHSGTGSNNEQFF. Here the CDR3 DNA reads TGCGCCAGCAGTCATTCCGGGACAGGGAGCAACAATGAGCAGTTCTTC. The chain employs TRBV23-1 and TRBJ2-1, with 9 nucleotides matching TRBD1. TRBV23-1 is an open reading frame whose function is uncertain. This CDR3 is built from 16 residues. J was trimmed by 5 bases and V by 3 bases; bases with no gene match: 8.

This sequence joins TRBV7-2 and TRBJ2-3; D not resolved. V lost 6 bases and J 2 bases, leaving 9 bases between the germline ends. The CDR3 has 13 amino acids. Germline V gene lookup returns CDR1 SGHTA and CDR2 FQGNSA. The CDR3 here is CASSPRYTDTQYF. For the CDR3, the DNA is TGTGCCAGCAGTCCCCGGTACACAGATACGCAGTATTTT.

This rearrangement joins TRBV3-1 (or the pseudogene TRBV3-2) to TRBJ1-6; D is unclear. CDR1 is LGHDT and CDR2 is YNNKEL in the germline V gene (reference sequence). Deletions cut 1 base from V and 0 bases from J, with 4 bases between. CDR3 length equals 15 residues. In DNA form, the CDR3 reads TGTGCCAGCAGCCAAGTTAACTCCTATAATTCACCCCTCCACTTT. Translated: CASSQVNSYNSPLHF.

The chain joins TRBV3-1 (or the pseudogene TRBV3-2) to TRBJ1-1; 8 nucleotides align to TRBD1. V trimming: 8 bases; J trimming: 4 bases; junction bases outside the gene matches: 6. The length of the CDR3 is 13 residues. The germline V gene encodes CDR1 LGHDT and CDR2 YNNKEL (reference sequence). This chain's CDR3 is CASRQGQITEAFF. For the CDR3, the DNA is TGTGCCAGCCGACAGGGGCAGATCACTGAAGCTTTCTTT.

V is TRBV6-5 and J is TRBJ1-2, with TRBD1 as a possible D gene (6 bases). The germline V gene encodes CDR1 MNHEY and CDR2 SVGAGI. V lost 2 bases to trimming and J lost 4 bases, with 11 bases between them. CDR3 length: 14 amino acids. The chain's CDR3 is CASSYTGNGYGYTF. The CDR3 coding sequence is TGTGCCAGCAGTTACACAGGGAACGGCTATGGCTACACCTTC.

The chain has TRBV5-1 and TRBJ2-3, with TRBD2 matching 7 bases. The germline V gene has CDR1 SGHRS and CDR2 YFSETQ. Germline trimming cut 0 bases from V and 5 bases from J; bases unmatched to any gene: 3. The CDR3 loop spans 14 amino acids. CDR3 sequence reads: CASSLAREGDTQYF. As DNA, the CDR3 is TGCGCCAGCAGCTTGGCCAGGGAGGGAGATACGCAGTATTTT.

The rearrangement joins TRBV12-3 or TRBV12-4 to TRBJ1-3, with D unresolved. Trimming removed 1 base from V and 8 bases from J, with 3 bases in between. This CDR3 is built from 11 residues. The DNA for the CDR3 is TGTGCCAGCAGTTTAGGGCACACCATATATTTT. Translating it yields CASSLGHTIYF.